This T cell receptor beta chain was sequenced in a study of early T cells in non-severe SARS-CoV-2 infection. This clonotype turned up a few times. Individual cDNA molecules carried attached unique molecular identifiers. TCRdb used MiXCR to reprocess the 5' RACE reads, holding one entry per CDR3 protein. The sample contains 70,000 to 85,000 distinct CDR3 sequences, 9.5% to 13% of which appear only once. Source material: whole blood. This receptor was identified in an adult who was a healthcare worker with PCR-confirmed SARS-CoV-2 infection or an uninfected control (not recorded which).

The CDR3 region has the DNA TGTGCCAGCAGTTCGGCTGGAAACACCATATATTTT. Translation gives CASSSAGNTIYF. This chain joins TRBV12-3 or TRBV12-4 and TRBJ1-3, with D unclear. V lost 4 bases, J lost 2 bases, and 3 bases lay in between. CDR3 length: 12 residues.